This T cell receptor (beta chain) came from a study of T cell responses to AZD1222 COVID-19 vaccine. This clone was counted a single time. Using immunoSEQ multiplex PCR, the repertoire was profiled, and TCRdb retains in-frame clones only, with some absent. The repertoire holds fewer than 100,000 clones, with about 88% as singletons. Trimming removed 2 bases at V and 4 bases at J, with 11 bases between. This CDR3 has 14 amino acids. The V gene's germline CDR1 is MDHEN and CDR2 SYDVKM. The sample consisted of peripheral blood, taken on day 0 of AZD1222 vaccination. The TCR sequence derives from an adult in good health. This sequence joins TRBV28 and TRBJ2-5; D uncertain. The CDR3 sequence: CASSLVNPGETQYF. The CDR3 DNA is TGTGCCAGCAGTTTAGTCAATCCTGGAGAGACCCAGTACTTC. Full variable domain (outside the CDR3, taken from reference TRBV28 and TRBJ2-5): DVKVTQSSRYLVKRTGEKVFLECVQDMDHENMFWYRQDPGLGLRLIYFSYDVKMKEKGDIPEGYSVSREKKERFSLILESASTNQTSMYLCASSLVNPGETQYFGPGTRLLVL.